The 5 T cell receptor beta chains in this list originate from one sample, sequenced in a study of OX40 agonist ivuxolimab in advanced cancers. TCRdb's copy holds only in-frame clones and misses some; the assay was immunoSEQ multiplex PCR. This sample has tens of thousands of clones, with over 75% found just once. The input for sequencing was CD4+ or CD8+ T cells sorted from blood, taken in a trial of the OX40 agonist ivuxolimab. These receptors were collected from an adult with an advanced solid tumor such as melanoma, head and neck, liver or kidney cancer.

CDR3 sequence (DNA): TGTGCCAGCAGCTTAGATTCTAGGGCTAGCGGGGAACACGAGCAGTACTTC. This translates into CASSLDSRASGEHEQYF. The V gene is TRBV11-2, the J gene TRBJ2-7, with TRBD2 identical over 9 bases. There are 17 residues in the CDR3. CDR1 is SGHAT, CDR2 FQNNGV, per germline. The V and J ends lost 0 bases and 5 bases, in that order; junction bases with no gene match: 11.

Ten or more counts support this clone. The chain has TRBV27 and TRBJ1-6; no reliable D call. Per the germline V gene, CDR1 is MNHEY and CDR2 is SMNVEV (reference sequence). The CDR3 consists of 15 residues. Deletions cut 5 bases from V and 2 bases from J, with 10 bases between. The CDR3, as DNA: TGTGCCAGCAGTCACGAAGGTGCCTATAATTCACCCCTCCACTTT. This encodes CASSHEGAYNSPLHF.

This chain links TRBV7-9 with TRBJ1-6; perhaps TRBD1 as D (5 bases). Germline V gene lookup returns CDR1 SEHNR and CDR2 FQNEAQ (reference sequence). Trimming took off 6 bases at V and 10 bases at J, with 10 bases between the two ends. The CDR3 is 12 amino acids. CDR3 region: CASSPGSSPLHF. The DNA of the CDR3 is TGTGCCAGCAGTCCAGGGTCATCACCCCTCCACTTT. The whole variable domain, filled in from reference TRBV7-9 and TRBJ1-6, reads DTGVSQNPRHKITKRGQNVTFRCDPISEHNRLYWYRQTLGQGPEFLTYFQNEAQLEKSRLLSDRFSAERPKGSFSTLEIQRTEQGDSAMYLCASSPGSSPLHFGNGTRLTVT.

V is TRBV4-1 and J is TRBJ1-1; 7 bases agree with TRBD1. The V gene's germline CDR1 is MGHRA and CDR2 YSYEKL. Trimming removed 4 bases from V and 8 bases from J; junction bases left unmatched: 10. The CDR3 is made up of 14 amino acids. CDR3 sequence reads: CASSRESRDREAFF. DNA for the CDR3: TGCGCCAGCAGCCGAGAGAGCCGGGACAGAGAAGCTTTCTTT.

This chain uses TRBV11-2 with TRBJ2-5, with 11 bases fitting TRBD2. This CDR3 comprises 15 residues. V lost 3 bases and J lost 3; bases outside the gene matches: 3. Germline-derived CDR1 and CDR2 are SGHAT and FQNNGV. The CDR3: CASSFGLAGEETQYF. As DNA, the CDR3 is TGTGCCAGCAGCTTCGGACTAGCGGGCGAAGAGACCCAGTACTTC.